The source of this TCR beta chain is a study of cytomegalovirus exposure and HLA in healthy donors. Looking at the study overall: Drawn from HLA-typed donors, tens of millions of unique TCRs were held in an early data release.

Study outcomes and limitations: About 87% or about 30% of the time was how often most TCR beta V segments were productive, according to an earlier analysis.

The PCR had 60 Vbeta and 13 Jbeta primers. Method: immunoSEQ multiplex PCR; TCRdb's copy keeps in-frame clones and lacks some. The sample contains more than 85,000 clones, 75% to 85% of which appear only once. A word on this clone: Antigen: not known.

V gave up 6 bases and J gave up 2 bases, with 14 bases separating them. The CDR3 has 15 amino acids. CDR1 is SGHTA and CDR2 is FQGTGA in the germline V gene. The chain uses TRBV7-3 and TRBJ1-5; possible D gene TRBD1, 5 bases. This clonotype was sampled from a man between 18 and 29 years old in good health and CMV-seronegative. Sample: PBMCs. The CDR3 sequence is CASRPGGMGNQPQHF. As DNA, the CDR3 is TGTGCCAGCAGGCCGGGGGGGATGGGCAATCAGCCCCAGCATTTT.